Listed below are T cell receptor beta chains from one sample, sequenced in a study of CD8+CD57+ T cells in acquired aplastic anemia. TCRdb independently ran MiXCR on the reads; one entry per CDR3 protein. Found here are about 210,000 distinct CDR3 sequences, approximately 35% of them singletons; the top ten hold 1% to 1.3%. The sequenced sample was sorted CD4+, CD8+, or CD8+CD57+ T cells (not recorded which) from PBMCs. The receptors shown here come from a human donor in good health, serving as a control. Each CDR3 is given with its conserved first and last residue. The D gene is left open where the match is weak. A clone size is listed for some rows: how often the clone was seen (once, few, many), or a class if it is expanded.

size,V,J,D,DNA,CDR3
few,TRBV5-1,TRBJ2-3,TRBD2,TGCGCCAGCAGCCCGTTAGCCATAGCGGGGGGCACAGATACGCAGTATTTT,CASSPLAIAGGTDTQYF
.,TRBV6-1,TRBJ2-7,.,TGTGCCATCAGGGAAGCTGGACCAGGATCCTACGAGCAGTACTTC,CAIREAGPGSYEQYF
few,TRBV27,TRBJ2-3,.,TGTGCCTGGAGTGTTCTGGATTGGAATAGCACAGATACGCAGTATTTT,CAWSVLDWNSTDTQYF
.,TRBV20-1,TRBJ2-3,.,TGCAGTGCTAGAGACCTCAAACAGGGGACTAGCACAGATACGCAGTATTTT,CSARDLKQGTSTDTQYF
few,TRBV6-1,TRBJ1-3,.,TGTGCCAGCGACAGCGTGGGAAACACCATATATTTT,CASDSVGNTIYF
many,TRBV20-1,TRBJ2-1,TRBD2,TGCAGTGCTAGAGAACTAGCGGGAGCAGGGGAGCAGTTCTTC,CSARELAGAGEQFF
once,TRBV15,TRBJ1-2,.,TGTGCCACCAGCAGAGATAGGCTGAGCTATGGCTACACCTTC,CATSRDRLSYGYTF
few,TRBV19,TRBJ2-3,TRBD2,TGTGCCAGTAGGCCGGATTTGAGCGGGGGTAGTACGCAGTATTTT,CASRPDLSGGSTQYF
.,TRBV19,TRBJ2-7,.,TGTGCCAGTAGTATAGTCGGATTCTCCTACGAGCAGCACTTC,CASSIVGFSYEQHF
many,TRBV2,TRBJ1-3,.,TGTGCCAGCAGTGGCCCGGGGTGGAGAACTGGAAACACCATATATTTT,CASSGPGWRTGNTIYF
many,TRBV2,TRBJ1-5,.,TGTGCCAGCAGTGAGACCAGGGGTGGCAATCAGCCCCAGCATTTT,CASSETRGGNQPQHF
.,TRBV15,TRBJ2-7,TRBD2,TGTGCCACCAGCAGCTTGGGACTAGCGGATCGCGAGCAGTACTTC,CATSSLGLADREQYF
once,TRBV29-1,TRBJ1-1,.,TGCAGCGTTGAAAAGGGTATGGACACTGAGGCTTTCTTT,CSVEKGMDTEAFF
few,TRBV9,TRBJ2-2,TRBD1,TGTGCCAGCAGCGTAAGGGGGCTTTTGGACACCGGGGAGCTGTTTTTT,CASSVRGLLDTGELFF
few,TRBV20-1,TRBJ2-7,.,TGCAGTGCTAACCCGAGAGGGAAGAGCTCCTACGAGCAGTACTTC,CSANPRGKSSYEQYF
.,TRBV5-1,TRBJ1-1,.,TGCGCCAGCAGCTTGGCTGGGGGCGATGACACTGAAGCTTTCTTT,CASSLAGGDDTEAFF
.,TRBV10-2,TRBJ1-1,TRBD1,TGCGCCAGCATAAAGGGGGCCGGTGAAGCTTTCTTT,CASIKGAGEAFF
many,TRBV5-1,TRBJ2-7,TRBD1,TGCGCCAGCAGCTTGGACGGGACAGGGACCGACGAGCAGTACTTC,CASSLDGTGTDEQYF
many,TRBV7-2,TRBJ2-7,TRBD2,TGTGCCAGCAGCCCCACTCCCGGACTAGCTCACGAGCAGTACTTC,CASSPTPGLAHEQYF
many,TRBV7-9,TRBJ2-5,.,TGTGCCAGCAGCTTAAACTTTTGGGAGACCCAGTACTTC,CASSLNFWETQYF
.,TRBV6-1,TRBJ1-2,.,TGTGCCCGCAGTGAAGCGAGCAGGGCTAGCTATGGCTACACCTTC,CARSEASRASYGYTF